The 22 T cell receptor beta chains below were found in one sample sequenced in a study of cytomegalovirus exposure and HLA in healthy donors. The PCR was carried out with 60 Vbeta primers and 13 Jbeta primers. Sequencing was performed with immunoSEQ multiplex PCR; in TCRdb, only in-frame clones are kept and a portion is missing. In total, the table holds approximately 38,000 clones. The specimen was PBMCs. The receptors originated from a human donor in good health.

The chain joins TRBV30 to TRBJ1-5; 8 bases are shared with TRBD1. V gave up 2 bases and J gave up 7 bases; unmatched junction bases: 4. CDR1 and CDR2 (germline): GTSNPN, SVGIG (reference sequence). CDR3 size: 13 residues. CDR3 protein: CAWSSYRGQPQHF. The CDR3 DNA sequence: TGTGCCTGGAGTTCCTACAGGGGGCAGCCCCAGCATTTT.

The chain links TRBV30 to TRBJ1-2, with 12 bases that match TRBD1. With 2 bases clipped from V and 7 bases from J, the junction kept 8 bases outside the gene matches. The germline V gene encodes CDR1 GTSNPN and CDR2 SVGIG (reference sequence). This CDR3 region has 15 residues. This CDR3 reads CAWSKQGTGGVGYTF. The CDR3 nucleotides are TGTGCCTGGAGTAAACAAGGGACAGGGGGCGTTGGCTACACCTTC.

V and J are TRBV30 and TRBJ2-6, with unresolved D. Germline assignment: CDR1 GTSNPN and CDR2 SVGIG (reference sequence). The V gene lost 4 bases and the J gene lost 3 bases, with 4 bases spanning the gap. The CDR3 is made up of 12 amino acids. The CDR3 bases are TGTGCCTGGACAAATGGGGCCAACGTCCTGACTTTC. Residues: CAWTNGANVLTF. Supplemented by reference TRBV30 and TRBJ2-6, the full variable domain reads SQTIHQWPATLVQPVGSPLSLECTVEGTSNPNLYWYRQAAGRGLQLLFYSVGIGQISSEVPQNLSASRPQDRQFILSSKKLLLSDSGFYLCAWTNGANVLTFGAGSRLTVL.

The chain carries TRBV30 and TRBJ2-5; 8 bases are shared with TRBD1. Germline CDR1 GTSNPN, CDR2 SVGIG (reference sequence). Trimming took 4 bases from V and 1 from J; bases not matched to a gene: 5. The CDR3 consists of 14 residues. The CDR3 region is CAWTKGQVQETQYF. CDR3 coding DNA: TGTGCCTGGACTAAGGGACAGGTCCAAGAGACCCAGTACTTC.

The genes are TRBV30 and TRBJ1-4; D is perhaps TRBD1 (6 bases). The CDR3 totals 14 residues. V was shortened by 0 bases and J by 8 bases, with 13 bases between the two germline ends. Germline V gene sequence: CDR1 GTSNPN, CDR2 SVGIG (reference sequence). The CDR3 protein is CAWSVHVQGEKLFF. For the CDR3, the DNA is TGTGCCTGGAGTGTACACGTACAGGGAGAAAAACTGTTTTTT.

In DNA, the CDR3 is TGCGCCAGCTCTAGGGGCTCAGACACTGAAGCTTTCTTT. It codes for CASSRGSDTEAFF. The chain is built from TRBV5-1 and TRBJ1-1, with D possibly TRBD1 on 5 matching bases. This CDR3 spans 13 amino acids. CDR1 and CDR2 (germline): SGHRS, YFSETQ. Trimming stripped 7 bases from V and 3 bases from J, with 13 bases between.

This CDR3 is CASYSAKNIQYF. CDR3 DNA sequence: TGTGCCAGTTACTCGGCCAAAAACATTCAGTACTTC. The chain combines TRBV6-5 with TRBJ2-4; D uncertain. Germline CDR1 is MNHEY and CDR2 is SVGAGI. The length of the CDR3 is 12 residues. The germline V and J ends were trimmed by 9 bases and 1 base, with 7 bases remaining between them.

About this clone itself: Other DNA sequences of this sample code for an identical CDR3. The chain recombines TRBV30 with TRBJ1-4; weak D call: TRBD1 (5 bases). Germline V gene data show CDR1 as GTSNPN and CDR2 as SVGIG (reference sequence). This CDR3 region has 16 residues. V lost 0 bases, J lost 0 bases, and 11 bases lay in between. In nucleotides, the CDR3 is TGTGCCTGGAGTGTAGGACACGTCACAACTAATGAAAAACTGTTTTTT. Its translation: CAWSVGHVTTNEKLFF.

The chain is built from TRBV18 and TRBJ2-7; D is undetermined. CDR3 length: 12 residues. V was trimmed by 5 bases and J by 2 bases, leaving 7 bases between them. Germline V CDR1 and CDR2: KGHSH, LQKENI. Here the CDR3 reads CASSTSTYEQYF. CDR3 coding DNA: TGTGCCAGCTCAACTTCTACCTACGAGCAGTACTTC.

V is TRBV9 and J is TRBJ2-1; 11 nucleotides line up with TRBD2. V shed 4 bases and J 6 bases; nucleotides not matched to a gene: 6. The length of the CDR3 is 15 residues. Germline V gene sequence: CDR1 SGDLS, CDR2 YYNGEE. As DNA, the CDR3 is TGTGCCAGCAGCATAGCGGGGGGGAGCTTCAATGAGCAGTTCTTC. Translation: CASSIAGGSFNEQFF.

V and J are TRBV6-6 and TRBJ1-1; no clear D. CDR3 length: 13 residues. The germline CDR1 and CDR2 sequences are MNHNY and SVGAGI (reference sequence). Deletions cut 0 bases from V and 6 bases from J, with 8 bases between. The CDR3 DNA sequence: TGTGCCAGCAGTTACTCCAGTCCTCCTGAAGCTTTCTTT. Residues: CASSYSSPPEAFF.

The chain couples TRBV20-1 to TRBJ1-1, with unresolved D. Trimming left V 4 bases short and J 8 bases short, with 11 bases between. This CDR3 is 11 amino acids long. From germline, CDR1 is DFQATT and CDR2 SNEGSKA (reference sequence). CDR3 DNA sequence: TGCAGTGCTAAACTCGGGAGGGAAGCTTTCTTT. Encoded protein: CSAKLGREAFF.

This chain links TRBV30 with TRBJ2-7; no clear D. CDR1 and CDR2 (germline): GTSNPN, SVGIG (reference sequence). Trimming removed 0 bases at V and 3 bases at J, with 9 bases between. CDR3 length: 13 residues. The CDR3 sequence is CAWSVKERYEQYF. The CDR3 bases are TGTGCCTGGAGTGTAAAAGAGCGCTACGAGCAGTACTTC.

This chain links TRBV4-1 with TRBJ1-4; a weak D match, TRBD1 (5 bases). The CDR3 length is 16 residues. Looked up from germline, CDR1 is MGHRA and CDR2 is YSYEKL. Trimming shortened V by 4 bases and J by 5 bases, and 17 bases separated the two germline ends. Here the CDR3 reads CASSLGGAGLNEKLFF. DNA for the CDR3: TGCGCCAGCAGCCTAGGTGGGGCAGGACTAAATGAAAAACTGTTTTTT.

The chain couples TRBV13 to TRBJ2-5; D is ambiguous. The CDR3 length is 14 residues. Trimming took 0 bases from V and 3 from J, leaving 8 bases between them. CDR1 is PRHDT and CDR2 is FYEKMQ in the germline V gene (reference sequence). CDR3 bases: TGTGCCAGCAGCTTAGGACAGAACGAAGAGACCCAGTACTTC. Translated, it gives CASSLGQNEETQYF.

The chain links TRBV27 to TRBJ1-4, with 7 bases that match TRBD1. CDR1 and CDR2 from the germline V gene are MNHEY and SMNVEV (reference sequence). The CDR3 extends over 16 amino acids. V lost 3 bases to trimming and J lost 4 bases; unmatched junction nucleotides: 8. The DNA of the CDR3 is TGTGCCAGCAGTTTTGATCCGGGACAGAGTAATGAAAAACTGTTTTTT. Protein: CASSFDPGQSNEKLFF.

The chain is built from TRBV30 and TRBJ1-3; D uncertain. In germline, CDR1 is GTSNPN, CDR2 SVGIG (reference sequence). Between the trimmed V and J ends, which lost 5 bases and 0 bases, there was a span of 14 bases. The CDR3 covers 15 residues. The CDR3 loop reads CAWGGPESSGNTIYF. For the CDR3, the DNA is TGTGCCTGGGGTGGTCCAGAAAGCTCTGGAAACACCATATATTTT.

The chain carries TRBV7-3 and TRBJ2-5, with 11 bases aligning to TRBD1. Looked up from germline, CDR1 is SGHTA and CDR2 is FQGTGA. After removal of 5 bases from V and 11 bases from J, the junction contained 7 bases not matched to a gene. The CDR3 is made up of 13 amino acids. This chain's CDR3 is CASSTGTGGIQYF. The CDR3 DNA reads TGTGCCAGCAGCACCGGGACAGGGGGGATTCAGTACTTC.

This sequence joins TRBV4-2 and TRBJ2-5; D perhaps matches TRBD2 (5 bases). The end of the DNA is better explained by TRBJ2-7, so the J call may be wrong. CDR1 is LGHNA and CDR2 is YNFKEQ in the germline V gene. The CDR3 is 13 amino acids. The CDR3 region has the DNA TGTGCCAGCAGCCCCGGGGTGAACTACGAGCAGTACTTC. Residues: CASSPGVNYEQYF.

The V call is TRBV5-1, the J call TRBJ1-6, with 12 bases aligning to TRBD1. The V segment lost 4 bases and the J segment 5 bases; nucleotides outside the gene matches: 7. Germline V gives CDR1 SGHRS, CDR2 YFSETQ. CDR3 length: 17 amino acids. CDR3 DNA sequence: TGCGCCAGCAGCGGGACAGGGGGCAATCGGGATAATTCACCCCTCCACTTT. Encoded protein: CASSGTGGNRDNSPLHF.

The chain couples TRBV5-1 to TRBJ1-1; 7 bases agree with TRBD1. Germline trimming cut 4 bases from V and 1 base from J; bases unmatched to any gene: 4. The CDR3 length is 14 residues. Germline lookup yields CDR1 SGHRS and CDR2 YFSETQ. CDR3 region: CASSPDRANTEAFF. Written as DNA, the CDR3 is TGCGCCAGCAGCCCCGACAGGGCGAACACTGAAGCTTTCTTT.

The chain uses TRBV29-1 and TRBJ2-5; tentative D call: TRBD2 (6 bases). The tail of the sequence fits TRBJ2-7 better, so the J call may be wrong. Germline CDR1 is SQVTM and CDR2 is ANQGSEA. The CDR3 is made up of 13 amino acids. For the CDR3, the DNA is TGCAGCGTTGGCGGGCGGGACTCCTACGAGCAGTACTTC. It yields the protein CSVGGRDSYEQYF.